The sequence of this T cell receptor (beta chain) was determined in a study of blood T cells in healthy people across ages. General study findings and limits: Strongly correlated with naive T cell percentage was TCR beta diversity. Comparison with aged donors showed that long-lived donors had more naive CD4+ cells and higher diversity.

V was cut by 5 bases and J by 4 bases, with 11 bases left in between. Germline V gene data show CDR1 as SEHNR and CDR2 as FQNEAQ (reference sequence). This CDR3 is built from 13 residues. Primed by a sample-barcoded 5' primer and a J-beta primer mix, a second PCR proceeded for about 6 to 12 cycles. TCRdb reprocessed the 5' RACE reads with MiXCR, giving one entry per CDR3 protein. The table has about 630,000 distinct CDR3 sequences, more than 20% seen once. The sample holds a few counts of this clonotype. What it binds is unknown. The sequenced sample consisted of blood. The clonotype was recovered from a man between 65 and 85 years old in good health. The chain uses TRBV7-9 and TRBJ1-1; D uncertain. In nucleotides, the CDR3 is TGTGCCAGCAGCCTGGACGGCTTCACTGAAGCTTTCTTT. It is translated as CASSLDGFTEAFF.